This TCR beta chain is drawn from a study of shared clonotypes between healthy human individuals. Study results and limitations: Sequencing of the sorted subsets was shown by rarefaction to be incomplete despite large depth.

Several immunoSEQ plates received, in even portions, the genomic DNA of each subset. Data came from immunoSEQ multiplex PCR; TCRdb stores just in-frame clones and leaves some out. Altogether hundreds of thousands of clones are present, about 96% being singletons, with the ten largest covering under 0.25%. A word on this clone: Its specificity is unknown. One end of the junction does not line up with germline, which may come from a read error.

Germline assignment: CDR1 SSHAT and CDR2 FNYEAQ (reference sequence). The CDR3 spans 15 residues. Terminally differentiated effector memory CD45RA+ cells were excluded by CCR7 positive selection of CD45RO-negative cells. J is TRBJ2-3 and V is TRBV7-7; 8 bases are a match to TRBD2. The receptor was isolated from a man aged 25 to 45 in good health. Sequencing used naive CD8+ T cells sorted from blood. This chain's CDR3 is CASSASSGSADTQYF. The CDR3 bases are TGTGCTAGCAGCGCATCAAGCGGGAGCGCAGATACGCAGTATTTT.